There are a few counts of the clone carrying this T cell receptor beta chain. From germline, CDR1 is SGHRS and CDR2 YFSETQ. The CDR3 totals 16 residues. The trim removed 4 bases at V and 8 bases at J, leaving 15 bases unmatched. TCRdb reprocessed the RT-PCR reads with MiXCR, giving one entry per CDR3 protein. The sample lists about 700,000 distinct CDR3 sequences; 13% to 15% were seen once. The sequencing input was memory CD4+ T cells from blood. This receptor was identified in a female donor in good health, serving as a healthy control. J is TRBJ2-1 and V is TRBV5-1; TRBD2 agrees at 7 bases. Here the CDR3 reads CASSRWGGTGVDEQFF. Here the CDR3 DNA reads TGCGCCAGCAGCCGTTGGGGGGGGACGGGAGTAGATGAGCAGTTCTTC.